This passage covers 15 T cell receptor beta chains from one sample sequenced in a study of T cells after yellow fever vaccination (dated by TCRdb to about 2019). Receptor amplification or capture employed 5' RACE. Sequencing was performed on an Illumina HiSeq 2500. TCRdb applied fastp at Q25 and MiXCR to the public reads, then kept only in-frame beta chains. Under each unique CDR3 protein, matching rows form one entry showing the most common genes and DNA. The sample has 90,000 to 130,000 distinct CDR3 sequences on record, 7.5% to 9.5% of them singletons. Of the sample, 25% is held by the ten largest clones. In the paper's terms, the treatment or condition label means: live attenuated yellow fever vaccine strain. This specimen was CD8+ T cells sorted from PBMCs, taken 45 days after the yellow fever booster vaccination. Receptors were obtained from a man aged 25-45 years who received the YFV17D yellow fever vaccine.

At least ten counts were recorded for this clonotype. V usage is TRBV5-1 and J usage is TRBJ2-1, with D possibly being TRBD2 (5 bases). The CDR3 is 15 residues long. Looked up from germline, CDR1 is SGHRS and CDR2 is YFSETQ. Trimming shortened V by 1 base and J by 0 bases, and 8 bases separated the two germline ends. The CDR3 region is CASSLRENSYNEQFF. CDR3 DNA: TGCGCCAGCAGCTTGCGGGAAAACTCCTACAATGAGCAGTTCTTC.

Ten or more counts support this clonotype. The rearrangement uses TRBV19 and TRBJ2-7; D not certain. There are 14 residues in the CDR3. V was clipped by 4 bases and J by 4 bases, with 14 bases between them. Germline V gene lookup returns CDR1 LNHDA and CDR2 SQIVND (reference sequence). The CDR3 DNA sequence: TGTGCCAGTAGTAGTGGCGCCCTAGGGTACGAGCAGTACTTC. The encoded protein is CASSSGALGYEQYF.

In its sample, this clonotype was seen many times. The chain is built from TRBV4-1 and TRBJ2-5; TRBD2 is a possible D gene (6 bases). The germline V gene has CDR1 MGHRA and CDR2 YSYEKL. There are 13 residues in the CDR3. V was shortened by 4 bases and J by 4 bases, with 10 bases between the two germline ends. The CDR3 loop reads CASSPPGVETQYF. The CDR3 DNA follows: TGCGCCAGCAGCCCGCCGGGGGTAGAGACCCAGTACTTC.

At least ten counts were recorded for this clonotype. V and J are TRBV5-4 and TRBJ2-1; the D is unclear. CDR3 length equals 16 residues. Trimming removed 3 bases at V and 4 bases at J, with 17 bases between. The germline V gene encodes CDR1 SGHNT and CDR2 YYREEE (reference sequence). The CDR3 here is CASSYEGYHSYNEQFF. The CDR3 DNA follows: TGTGCCAGCAGCTACGAAGGGTACCACTCATACAATGAGCAGTTCTTC.

This clonotype was recorded once. This may be a read error: a much more frequent sequence differs by one nucleotide. The V and J genes are TRBV6-1 and TRBJ2-1; 12 nucleotides line up with TRBD2. V was pared by 6 bases and J by 8 bases, with 20 bases of the junction left unmatched. The CDR3 contains 19 residues. CDR1 is MNHNS, CDR2 SASEGT, per germline. The CDR3 is CASSQWDRLAGVRRYEQFF. Here the CDR3 DNA reads TGTGCCAGCAGCCAATGGGATCGACTAGCGGGAGTCCGAAGGTATGAGCAGTTCTTC.

This clonotype was seen ten or more times. This chain connects TRBV9 to TRBJ1-4; D remains unclear. The CDR3 runs 13 residues. V lost 0 bases and J lost 4, with 4 bases in between. Germline V gene sequence: CDR1 SGDLS, CDR2 YYNGEE. The CDR3 protein is CASSVEDNEKLFF. In nucleotides, the CDR3 is TGTGCCAGCAGCGTAGAAGATAATGAAAAACTGTTTTTT.

This chain joins TRBV20-1 and TRBJ1-5; a weak D match, TRBD1 (5 bases). V was cut by 1 base and J by 1 base, with 14 bases left in between. This CDR3 contains 16 residues. Germline lookup yields CDR1 DFQATT and CDR2 SNEGSKA (reference sequence). Here the CDR3 DNA reads TGCAGTGCTAGAGCTGGAGGGGCTAAGAGCAATCAGCCCCAGCATTTT. This gives the protein CSARAGGAKSNQPQHF.

This clonotype has ten or more counts. This rearrangement joins TRBV9 to TRBJ2-2, with D maybe TRBD1 (6 bases). CDR1 is SGDLS, CDR2 YYNGEE, per germline. With 3 bases removed from V and 4 bases from J, the gap between germline ends came to 13 bases. The CDR3 length is 15 residues. As DNA, the CDR3 is TGTGCCAGCAGCGATCCGACAGGACCCACCGGGGAGCTGTTTTTT. Translating gives CASSDPTGPTGELFF.

Concerning this clonotype itself: A much larger clone lies one base from this, so it may be a read error. The V and J genes are TRBV20-1 and TRBJ2-7; 8 positions match TRBD2. Germline V gives CDR1 DFQATT, CDR2 SNEGSKA (reference sequence). This CDR3 has 12 amino acids. With 8 bases clipped from V and 6 bases from J, the junction kept 9 bases outside the gene matches. CDR3 sequence (DNA): TGCAGTACACGGGAGGGCCTAAGCGAGCAGTACTTC. It encodes CSTREGLSEQYF.

This clonotype was counted many times. The V and J genes are TRBV15 and TRBJ2-1; D remains unclear. The CDR3 sequence is 17 residues long. Germline V gives CDR1 LNHNV, CDR2 YYDKDF (reference sequence). V dropped 0 bases and J dropped 0 bases, with 12 bases sitting between them. CDR3 sequence (DNA): TGTGCCACCAGCAGAGATTTCCCACCGGGCTCCTACAATGAGCAGTTCTTC. It yields the protein CATSRDFPPGSYNEQFF.

The sample holds many counts of this clonotype. The chain employs TRBV21-1 and TRBJ2-2; the table calls TRBD1, which could not be checked here. TRBV21-1 is a listed pseudogene. The length of the CDR3 is 21 residues. The CDR3 DNA reads as TGTGCCAGCAGCAAAGCCGGAGTTGAAGGACAGAAACTTTCGAACACCGGGGAGCTGTTTTTT. Translation gives CASSKAGVEGQKLSNTGELFF.

This clonotype was seen many times. V and J are TRBV6-1 and TRBJ2-5, with unresolved D. The V end was cut by 3 bases, the J end by 5 bases, with 16 bases between. This CDR3 is 15 amino acids long. CDR1 and CDR2 from the germline V gene are MNHNS and SASEGT. CDR3: CASSETHRAQETQYF. The CDR3 DNA reads TGTGCCAGCAGTGAGACCCACCGGGCCCAGGAGACCCAGTACTTC.

Points on this clonotype: At one boundary the junction diverges from the germline segment, which might be a read error. This rearrangement joins TRBV6-1 to TRBJ2-3, with 9 bases lining up with TRBD2. The germline gives CDR1 MNHNS, CDR2 SASEGT. This CDR3 is 16 amino acids long. As DNA, the CDR3 is TGTGTCAGCAATACCTTTGCGGGAGGGCCTTTAGATACGCAGTATTTT. It codes for CVSNTFAGGPLDTQYF.

The table lists this clonotype with a count of one. The chain carries TRBV6-1 and TRBJ2-2; D might be TRBD1 (6 bases). The CDR3 covers 15 residues. The germline CDR1 and CDR2 sequences are MNHNS and SASEGT. V was pared by 10 bases and J by 0 bases, with 15 bases between. CDR3 bases: TGTGCCATACGAGGTACAGGGCCGAACACCGGGGAGCTGTTTTTT. It translates to CAIRGTGPNTGELFF.

The chain uses TRBV14 and TRBJ2-7; maybe TRBD2 (6 bases). V lost 4 bases and J lost 6, with 22 bases in between. Germline assignment: CDR1 SGHDN and CDR2 FVKESK. The CDR3 is made up of 16 amino acids. CDR3 amino acids: CASSPGTPQRSTEQYF. The CDR3, as DNA: TGTGCCAGCAGCCCCGGGACTCCCCAAAGGTCGACCGAGCAGTACTTC.